This T cell receptor (beta chain) originates from a study of cytomegalovirus exposure and HLA in healthy donors. Across the whole study: One earlier analysis, a look at around 170 million T cells, found approximately 120 million unique TCR beta sequences.

Study-level findings and limits: A later analysis showed that HLA-associated TCR beta chains had undergone more clonal expansion than equally common others. Researchers reported that three CMV-associated chains were confirmed in vitro as CMV antigen-specific. It was assumed in the presence/absence analyses that sequencing depth was roughly uniform across donors.

In regard to this clone: Its specificity is not known.

The CDR3 is 14 amino acids. Germline V gene sequence: CDR1 SGHRS, CDR2 YFSETQ. Between the trimmed V and J ends, which lost 4 bases and 0 bases, there was a span of 10 bases. Amplification used 60 Vbeta primers and 13 Jbeta primers. The method was immunoSEQ multiplex PCR; TCRdb's version includes in-frame clones alone and lacks a portion of them. The sample has 140,000 or so clones; approximately 79% are singletons. The V call is TRBV5-1, the J call TRBJ1-2; D call uncertain. The sample consisted of PBMCs. The sequence was obtained from a young man in good health and CMV-seropositive. The CDR3 nucleotides read TGCGCCAGCAGCCGGGGAGACTCTAACTATGGCTACACCTTC. Amino acid sequence: CASSRGDSNYGYTF.